One and the same sample provided the 20 T cell receptor beta chains below, sequenced in a study of blood T cell repertoires in COVID-19. Produced via immunoSEQ multiplex PCR; TCRdb's table is partial and in-frame only. The sample carries under 50,000 clones, around 80% recorded once. The sample was peripheral blood. The receptors derive from a man older than 75 with active or convalescent COVID-19.

This chain links TRBV27 with TRBJ2-1; a weak D match, TRBD2 (6 bases). The CDR3 extends over 15 amino acids. Per germline, CDR1 MNHEY and CDR2 SMNVEV (reference sequence). The V end lost 5 bases, the J end lost 0 bases, and 11 bases lay between the germline ends. CDR3 nucleotides: TGTGCCAGCAGTGGCGGGATTAGCTCCTACAATGAGCAGTTCTTC. Protein product: CASSGGISSYNEQFF.

This clone was seen more than once but under ten times. The V call is TRBV12-2, the J call TRBJ1-5. TRBV12-2 is a pseudogene segment. The CDR3 is 12 amino acids. The CDR3 is CASRLAGGLQHF. The DNA for the CDR3 is TGTGCAAGTCGCTTAGCGGGCGGACTCCAGCATTTT.

This sequence joins TRBV7-2 and TRBJ1-2, with 10 bases matching TRBD1. Germline V gives CDR1 SGHTA, CDR2 FQGNSA. V trimming: 8 bases; J trimming: 4 bases; junction bases outside the gene matches: 7. CDR3 size: 14 residues. CDR3 sequence reads: CASQTTGGGYGYTF. The CDR3 bases are TGTGCCAGCCAGACGACAGGGGGCGGCTATGGCTACACCTTC.

This chain uses TRBV30 with TRBJ1-4; D is ambiguous. Between the trimmed V and J ends, which lost 2 bases and 2 bases, there was a span of 12 bases. Germline CDR1 is GTSNPN and CDR2 is SVGIG (reference sequence). This CDR3 comprises 15 residues. CDR3 sequence: CAWSTYIGTNEKLFF. The CDR3 DNA is TGTGCCTGGAGTACTTATATCGGGACTAATGAAAAACTGTTTTTT.

This chain joins TRBV27 and TRBJ2-3; D might be TRBD2 (5 bases). The CDR3 covers 16 residues. The germline V gene has CDR1 MNHEY and CDR2 SMNVEV (reference sequence). The germline V and J ends were trimmed by 4 bases and 3 bases, with 17 bases remaining between them. Here the CDR3 reads CASSSPGPRRTDTQYF. For the CDR3, the DNA is TGTGCCAGCAGTTCGCCCGGGCCGAGGAGGACAGATACGCAGTATTTT.

This clone was seen more than once but under ten times. The gene calls are TRBV3-1 (or the pseudogene TRBV3-2) and TRBJ2-4; D possibly corresponds to TRBD2 (5 bases). Trimming shortened V by 1 base and J by 1 base, and 11 bases separated the two germline ends. From germline, CDR1 is LGHDT and CDR2 YNNKEL (reference sequence). This CDR3 comprises 16 residues. The CDR3 loop reads CASSQGRDLAKNIQYF. CDR3 bases: TGTGCCAGCAGCCAAGGCCGGGATCTGGCCAAAAACATTCAGTACTTC.

As DNA, the CDR3 is TGTGCCAGCAGCTTTGCTCCACCCCGGGAGACCCAGTACTTC. This gives the protein CASSFAPPRETQYF. The chain joins TRBV7-2 to TRBJ2-5; no definite D call. CDR1 and CDR2 from the germline V gene are SGHTA and FQGNSA. The ends were cut back, 3 bases at V and 5 bases at J, with 13 bases in the middle. This CDR3 has 14 amino acids.

The rearrangement links TRBV7-9 to TRBJ1-1; possibly TRBD1 for D (5 bases). Between the trimmed V and J ends, which lost 1 base and 6 bases, there was a span of 12 bases. The CDR3 extends over 14 amino acids. CDR1 is SEHNR, CDR2 FQNEAQ, per germline (reference sequence). CDR3 sequence: CASSLDQGSAEAFF. In DNA, the CDR3 is TGTGCCAGCAGCTTAGACCAGGGTTCGGCTGAAGCTTTCTTT.

The rearrangement uses TRBV28 and TRBJ1-2; the match to TRBD1 covers 7 bases. Trimming cost V 6 bases and J 8 bases; bases outside gene matches: 12. The CDR3 loop spans 14 amino acids. The germline V gene has CDR1 MDHEN and CDR2 SYDVKM. CDR3 in amino acids: CASSQGDPSGGYTF. The CDR3 DNA sequence: TGTGCCAGCAGCCAGGGGGACCCATCGGGAGGCTACACCTTC.

The chain is built from TRBV2 and TRBJ2-1, with 7 bases that match TRBD2. V trimming: 7 bases; J trimming: 9 bases; junction bases outside the gene matches: 9. The CDR3 is 13 amino acids. The germline gives CDR1 SNHLY, CDR2 FYNNEI. In DNA, the CDR3 is TGTGCCAGCATCCCACTGGAGCGGGGTGAGCAGTTCTTC. Its protein product is CASIPLERGEQFF. Variable domain in full (rest from reference TRBV2 and TRBJ2-1): EPEVTQTPSHQVTQMGQEVILRCVPISNHLYFYWYRQILGQKVEFLVSFYNNEISEKSEIFDDQFSVERPDGSNFTLKIRSTKLEDSAMYFCASIPLERGEQFFGPGTRLTVL.

This clone was counted a single time. The chain couples TRBV7-9 to TRBJ2-6; a weak D match, TRBD2 (5 bases). V was trimmed by 5 bases and J by 5 bases, leaving 19 bases between them. CDR1 is SEHNR, CDR2 FQNEAQ, per germline (reference sequence). There are 17 residues in the CDR3. CDR3 amino acids: CASSRAFAGDRANVLTF. For the CDR3, the DNA is TGTGCCAGCAGCAGAGCTTTTGCGGGCGACAGGGCCAACGTCCTGACTTTC. Complete variable domain (other parts from reference TRBV7-9 and TRBJ2-6): DTGVSQNPRHKITKRGQNVTFRCDPISEHNRLYWYRQTLGQGPEFLTYFQNEAQLEKSRLLSDRFSAERPKGSFSTLEIQRTEQGDSAMYLCASSRAFAGDRANVLTFGAGSRLTVL.

This clone was seen more than once but under ten times. The chain carries TRBV11-2 and TRBJ2-7; a weak D match, TRBD2 (6 bases). Germline lookup yields CDR1 SGHAT and CDR2 FQNNGV. The CDR3 is 12 residues long. V lost 1 base and J 6 bases, leaving 7 bases between the germline ends. The CDR3 coding sequence is TGTGCCAGCAGCTTAGGCGGGACCGAGCAGTACTTC. Translation gives CASSLGGTEQYF.

This clone came up a few times. The genes are TRBV2 and TRBJ2-2; 10 nucleotides line up with TRBD2. The CDR3 consists of 15 residues. V lost 5 bases to trimming and J lost 4 bases; unmatched junction nucleotides: 4. CDR1 and CDR2 from the germline V gene are SNHLY and FYNNEI. CDR3 sequence reads: CASSFSGGPTGELFF. The CDR3 DNA reads TGTGCCAGCAGTTTTAGCGGGGGGCCCACCGGGGAGCTGTTTTTT.

J is TRBJ1-6 and V is TRBV19; D ambiguous. CDR1 LNHDA and CDR2 SQIVND come from the germline V gene (reference sequence). Deletions cut 7 bases from V and 4 bases from J, with 11 bases between. CDR3 size: 14 residues. The CDR3 here is CASTQELYNSPLHF. CDR3 DNA sequence: TGTGCCAGTACGCAGGAATTATATAATTCACCCCTCCACTTT.

The rearrangement joins TRBV6-5 to TRBJ2-1; TRBD1 is a possible D gene (5 bases). Trimming removed 6 bases from V and 5 bases from J, with 8 bases in between. This CDR3 comprises 12 residues. Looked up from germline, CDR1 is MNHEY and CDR2 is SVGAGI. The CDR3 region has the DNA TGTGCCAGCAGGATGACAGACAATGAGCAGTTCTTC. Amino acids: CASRMTDNEQFF.

J is TRBJ2-1 and V is TRBV28; TRBD2 aligns across 9 bases. Germline trimming cut 1 base from V and 5 bases from J; bases unmatched to any gene: 9. Germline V gene data show CDR1 as MDHEN and CDR2 as SYDVKM. This CDR3 has 17 residues. The CDR3 here is CASSLLVLAGADNEQFF. The CDR3 DNA reads as TGTGCCAGCAGTTTATTGGTTTTAGCGGGAGCCGACAATGAGCAGTTCTTC.

This clone was detected only a few times. The V call is TRBV18, the J call TRBJ2-7; 7 bases agree with TRBD1. V was clipped by 2 bases and J by 1 base; unmatched bases: 2. CDR3 size: 14 residues. Germline values: CDR1 KGHSH, CDR2 LQKENI. The CDR3 loop is CASSPGQESYEQYF. CDR3 nucleotides: TGTGCCAGCTCACCAGGACAGGAATCCTACGAGCAGTACTTC.

In this sample, this clone turned up once. The chain uses TRBV7-2 and TRBJ2-3; TRBD2 is a possible D gene (5 bases). Trimming removed 5 bases at V and 0 bases at J, with 15 bases between. CDR1 is SGHTA and CDR2 is FQGNSA in the germline V gene. This CDR3 is 16 amino acids long. CDR3 sequence: CASSPLGVISTDTQYF. The CDR3 DNA reads as TGTGCCAGCAGCCCCTTGGGAGTAATTAGCACAGATACGCAGTATTTT.

The chain combines TRBV2 with TRBJ2-3, with 8 bases that match TRBD2. V shed 3 bases and J 8 bases; nucleotides not matched to a gene: 1. The length of the CDR3 is 12 residues. Per the germline V gene, CDR1 is SNHLY and CDR2 is FYNNEI. For the CDR3, the DNA is TGTGCCAGCAGTGACGGGGGGGGTACGCAGTATTTT. It is translated as CASSDGGGTQYF.

This clone came up a few times. This sequence joins TRBV3-1 (or the pseudogene TRBV3-2) and TRBJ1-2; D is ambiguous. The CDR3 covers 12 residues. Trimming removed 2 bases from V and 8 bases from J, with 9 bases in between. Germline V gives CDR1 LGHDT, CDR2 YNNKEL (reference sequence). CDR3 region: CASSQTFRGYTF. The CDR3 DNA sequence: TGTGCCAGCAGCCAAACTTTCCGGGGCTACACCTTC.